A single count supports the clone carrying this TCR beta chain. Only in-frame clones appear in the TCRdb table, and some are missing; sequencing was by immunoSEQ multiplex PCR. Among about 150,000 clones, approximately 93% were seen once, and the ten largest hold 4.5% to 6%. The CDR3 covers 15 residues. The germline gives CDR1 SGDLS, CDR2 YYNGEE. V lost 4 bases and J lost 1, with 14 bases in between. This record comes from a study of control samples from healthy donors and cancer patients. Sequencing was carried out using blood. The sequence was obtained from a man aged 40-50 years in good health. The chain couples TRBV9 to TRBJ1-1, with TRBD1 as a possible D gene (5 bases). CDR3 region: CASSPRGRGNTEAFF. For the CDR3, the DNA is TGTGCCAGCAGCCCCCGAGGGAGGGGGAACACTGAAGCTTTCTTT.